This T cell receptor (beta chain) is from a study of T cells in Graves' hyperthyroidism and ophthalmopathy (dated by TCRdb to between 2018 and 2021). For context, the study as a whole: Peripheral blood was collected at initial diagnosis, before any treatment. To identify distinguishing TCR V-J signatures, a discovery cohort of some 100 patients was used, comprising some 43 with Graves' ophthalmopathy and 55 to 65 with stable Graves' hyperthyroidism. Prospective prediction of ophthalmopathy was tested in an independent validation cohort of some 19 hyperthyroidism patients and 17 patients who later progressed to ophthalmopathy. The 100 discovery patients were randomly divided into training and test sets at a 7:3 ratio. In addition, the study compared T-cell repertoires in thyroid tissue and in blood from about 6 Graves' hyperthyroidism patients. Following sampling, methimazole starting at 30 mg daily was given to hyperthyroidism patients, and high-dose intravenous methylprednisolone was given to ophthalmopathy patients. The paper describes TCR Vbeta CDR3 sequencing of 120 to 150 peripheral blood samples, made up of around 41 ophthalmopathy patients, roughly 80 hyperthyroidism patients and 17 progressor patients. What the study reported, not specific to this receptor: Blood samples also contained most of the expanded thyroid clonotypes (frequency above 0.001), which suggests that blood repertoires may reflect thyroid immune responses. No statistical method was used to set the sample size in advance, and investigators knew the group allocation. In validation, the model predicted progression to ophthalmopathy with just under 71% sensitivity and 72% to 85% specificity, a median of about six months before onset. Ophthalmopathy was separated from stable hyperthyroidism by a 13 V-J signature model, with 85% to 90% sensitivity and about 84% specificity obtained in cross-validation and 80%/75% obtained in testing.

Amplification of TCR beta CDR3 regions was carried out from RNA transcripts. A first-round RT-PCR of the TCR CDR3 used the HTBI primer set with the Qiagen OneStep RT-PCR kit. Libraries were constructed in a second round of multiplex PCR, after which size selection and purification were performed. The libraries were sequenced on an Illumina HiSeq2000 using paired-end 100 bp reads. The authors' analysis ran thus. Raw data were processed with SOAPnuke, discarding reads with adapters, uncalled bases, mean Phred below 15, or no exact constant-primer or identifier match. COPE v1.2.5 was used to merge high-quality paired reads, and clonotypes were defined as unique nucleotide sequences. MiTCR v1.1 was used to align the clonotypes against IMGT TRBV, TRBD and TRBJ reference segments. The analysis included only V-J combinations with a frequency above 0.0001, which together covered about 99% of the repertoires. The TCS score was defined as the ratio of F50 (clonal expansion) to E x V (chaos), calculated using BLOSUM62-based TCRdist between CDR3 peptides within each V-J. Welch's t-statistics and random forest reduced some 510 V-J features to fewer than 15, which were used in a naive Bayes classifier (R e1071). TCRdb passed the public sequencing reads through fastp at Q25 and MiXCR, retaining productive beta sequences. Every CDR3 protein is listed once, alongside the most common genes and DNA of its rows. The V and J calls and clone size come from TCRdb's table, not from the authors' own analysis. The sample has roughly 530,000 distinct CDR3 sequences on record, about 15% of them singletons. Around 17% of the sample lies in the top ten.

Ten or more counts support this clonotype. No cognate antigen has been identified for it. No much larger clone is present one base from it, and per-base qualities are unavailable. CDR1 SNHLY and CDR2 FYNNEI were looked up in the germline V gene. Trimming takes 6 bases from V and 3 bases from J, and the germline ends sit 15 bases apart. The CDR3 holds 14 amino acids from the cysteine to the phenylalanine. The entry retains the CDR3 DNA only, 42 bases that are in frame from base 1. Ophthalmopathy patients had moderately to severely active disease, Clinical Activity Score of at least 3, NOSPECS grade of at least 4, and duration under 3 months. The study excluded patients with uncontrolled infections, other autoimmune diseases, pregnancy or lactation. Diagnoses were based on clinical symptoms, serum thyroxine and TRAb, thyroid ultrasound and orbital computed tomography. PBMCs were separated from under 11 ml of fresh peripheral blood using Ficoll-Paque density gradient centrifugation. Total RNA was extracted using Trizol reagent, and RNA quality was assessed on an Agilent 2100 Bioanalyzer.

The receptor comes from a woman aged 18-29 years with Graves' ophthalmopathy. The material sequenced was blood. Rearrangement joined TRBV2 to TRBJ2-7; 6 matching bases give a weak D call of TRBD1. The bases are TGTGCCAGCAGCGTACCCTGGACAGACTACGAGCAGTACTTC. The resulting protein is CASSVPWTDYEQYF. The variable domain in full, with residues beyond the CDR3 obtained from the reference TRBV2 and TRBJ2-7 genes, is EPEVTQTPSHQVTQMGQEVILRCVPISNHLYFYWYRQILGQKVEFLVSFYNNEISEKSEIFDDQFSVERPDGSNFTLKIRSTKLEDSAMYFCASSVPWTDYEQYFGPGTRLTVT.